Reported below is one TCR beta chain. What it binds is not known. The CDR3 totals 12 residues. Trimming shortened V by 5 bases and J by 8 bases, and 10 bases separated the two germline ends. The method was immunoSEQ multiplex PCR; TCRdb's version includes in-frame clones alone and lacks a portion of them. The profile shows 64,000 or so clones, 84% of them singletons. This record comes from a study of T cell responses to AZD1222 COVID-19 vaccine. Across the study: Doses given second, at about 4 or about 12 weeks, were pooled.

Study findings and constraints: Scientists sampled the repertoires only once the peak T cell response had passed. Of spike-specific TCRs, nearly half reportedly target regions left unmutated in variants. White British ancestry dominated among donors, who included more females, and clonal diversity was possibly underestimated.

The chain has TRBV12-3 or TRBV12-4 and TRBJ2-1; D is unclear. The receptor was derived from an adult in good health. The sample was peripheral blood, taken on day 0 of AZD1222 vaccination. CDR3 in DNA: TGTGCCAGCAGTAACAGCAAGCATGAGCAGTTCTTC. Its protein product is CASSNSKHEQFF.